This T cell receptor (beta chain) is from a study of blood T cell repertoires in COVID-19 (dated by TCRdb to 2020 to 2022). General notes on the study: Collaborator samples came from the United States, Italy and Spain and covered acute and convalescent phases of COVID-19. The material from the prospective study consisted of cDNA or gDNA derived from T cells, B-cell-depleted T cells, or PBMCs. Subjects who had been exposed to COVID-19, were actively infected with it, or had recovered from it provided the deeply sampled blood TCRbeta repertoires that made up the dataset. The repertoires were made available in a free public database intended to serve as a resource for research on the immune response to SARS-CoV-2. Samples were obtained from the ongoing ImmuneRACE study (first 160 participants) and from 950 to 1,500 subjects provided by 6 global collaborators. The sample metadata nearly always contained a de-identified subject ID, COVID-19 status, age in years and sex. HLA class I and class II types, where available, came from metadata supplied by the sample provider rather than from assay-based typing.

The paper as a whole reports these results and caveats: How much clinical and demographic metadata was included differed by source and by participant, and the metadata was provided uncurated.

The immunoSEQ Assay, a bias-controlled multiplex PCR, was used to amplify TCRbeta CDR3 regions from genomic DNA. The paper's processing steps were these. Nucleated cell counts per sample were estimated from amplification of reference gene primers within the assay. Sequence reads were collapsed and filtered to measure the absolute abundance of every unique TCRbeta CDR3 rearrangement. For each sample, productive Simpson clonality was calculated as the square root of Simpson's diversity index across productive rearrangements. TCRdb obtained this table from immuneACCESS and retained in-frame rearrangements with V and J assigned. These tables miss some clones; where compared with another copy, unresolved V genes account for less than half of the shortfall, and the remainder is unexplained. That table furnishes V, J and clone size, whereas the DNA furnished D and trimming. The table for this sample lists 96,000 or so clones; roughly 90% of them were counted only once. The ten largest clones take up around 3% of the sample.

This clone showed up just once. Its antigen remains undetermined. No base quality values were provided; no much bigger clone lies one nucleotide off. Collaborating institutions collected whole blood in K2EDTA tubes following their own protocols. Collaborator samples were shipped for TCRbeta analysis as frozen whole blood, isolated PBMCs, or DNA extracted from either sample type. This receptor was obtained from a woman of 80 years or more with acute or convalescent COVID-19. Material: peripheral blood.

The CDR3 corresponds to CASGTTGGTNEKLFF. The DNA sequence follows: TGTGCCAGCGGTACTACAGGGGGAACTAATGAAAAACTGTTTTTT. The chain links TRBV6-6 with TRBJ1-4; 8 central nucleotides agree with TRBD1. CDR1 and CDR2 (MNHNY, SVGAGI) derive from the germline V gene (reference sequence). Its CDR3 holds 15 amino acids, cysteine through phenylalanine. Just the 45-base CDR3 DNA is kept, in frame starting at base 1. V trim: 8 bases; J trim: 1 base; unmatched bases: 6.